The source of this TCR beta chain is a study of cytomegalovirus exposure and HLA in healthy donors. This CDR3 contains 13 residues. V lost 2 bases and J lost 6, with 9 bases in between. Per the germline V gene, CDR1 is SGHRS and CDR2 is YFSETQ. TCRdb keeps only in-frame clones here, not all; method: immunoSEQ multiplex PCR. The table has about 200,000 clones, 88% seen once. The sequence derives from a woman aged 18-29 years in good health and CMV-seronegative. The specimen sequenced was PBMCs. The chain uses TRBV5-1 and TRBJ2-1; no reliable D call. CDR3 bases: TGCGCCAGCAGCTTAAACCCTAGCAATGAGCAGTTCTTC. It specifies CASSLNPSNEQFF.